One and the same sample provided the 20 T cell receptor beta chains below, sequenced in a study of blood T cell repertoires in COVID-19. Data came from immunoSEQ multiplex PCR; TCRdb stores just in-frame clones and leaves some out. The sample contains 140,000 to 150,000 clones, around four fifths of which appear only once. The sample was peripheral blood. The receptors originated from a woman aged 40 to 50 with active or convalescent COVID-19.

The chain recombines TRBV2 with TRBJ2-3; D remains ambiguous. CDR1 and CDR2 (germline): SNHLY, FYNNEI. V lost 7 bases and J 5 bases, leaving 16 bases between the germline ends. This CDR3 is built from 14 residues. The CDR3 region has the DNA TGTGCCAGCACTCAAGAGAATGGTATAGATACGCAGTATTTT. The encoded protein is CASTQENGIDTQYF. Looking up the rest from reference TRBV2 and TRBJ2-3 gives the full variable domain: EPEVTQTPSHQVTQMGQEVILRCVPISNHLYFYWYRQILGQKVEFLVSFYNNEISEKSEIFDDQFSVERPDGSNFTLKIRSTKLEDSAMYFCASTQENGIDTQYFGPGTRLTVL.

This clone was picked up one time. This chain uses TRBV7-2 with TRBJ2-3; D is possibly TRBD2 (5 bases). CDR1 is SGHTA and CDR2 is FQGNSA in the germline V gene. The CDR3 loop spans 14 amino acids. The V gene lost 5 bases and the J gene lost 6 bases, with 15 bases spanning the gap. The CDR3, as DNA: TGTGCCAGCAGCGACTTAGCGAAAGGGGATACGCAGTATTTT. This codes for CASSDLAKGDTQYF.

This chain joins TRBV28 and TRBJ2-2; 8 bases are shared with TRBD1. Germline V gene data show CDR1 as MDHEN and CDR2 as SYDVKM. Germline trimming cut 3 bases from V and 4 bases from J; bases unmatched to any gene: 7. This CDR3 spans 16 amino acids. CDR3 region: CASSLFRGRGTGELFF. For the CDR3, the DNA is TGTGCCAGCAGTTTGTTCAGGGGGCGCGGCACCGGGGAGCTGTTTTTT.

This clone qualifies as medium-sized. The rearrangement uses TRBV19 and TRBJ1-5; D is ambiguous. Trimming removed 6 bases from V and 4 bases from J, with 7 bases in between. In germline, CDR1 is LNHDA, CDR2 SQIVND (reference sequence). The CDR3 covers 12 residues. The CDR3, as DNA: TGTGCCAGTAGGACTTCTAATCAGCCCCAGCATTTT. It is translated as CASRTSNQPQHF.

V usage is TRBV27 and J usage is TRBJ2-5, with 10 nucleotides matching TRBD2. The length of the CDR3 is 15 residues. The trim removed 3 bases at V and 5 bases at J, leaving 6 bases unmatched. Per germline, CDR1 MNHEY and CDR2 SMNVEV (reference sequence). The CDR3 reads CASSFLAGAGETQYF. CDR3 in DNA: TGTGCCAGCAGTTTCCTAGCGGGGGCCGGGGAGACCCAGTACTTC.

The J gene is TRBJ2-7, the V gene TRBV14; the D gene is possibly TRBD1 (6 bases). V lost 5 bases and J lost 6, with 14 bases in between. The CDR3 totals 13 residues. From germline, CDR1 is SGHDN and CDR2 FVKESK. The CDR3 is CASSYLRGGEQYF. The CDR3 region has the DNA TGTGCCAGCAGCTACCTCAGGGGCGGCGAGCAGTACTTC.

This rearrangement joins TRBV21-1 to TRBJ2-7; TRBD1 is taken as the D call from the table, unchecked against the DNA. TRBV21-1 is marked as a pseudogene. The CDR3 spans 14 residues. The CDR3 loop reads CASRTDRFSYEQYF. DNA of the CDR3: TGTGCCAGCAGGACCGACAGGTTCTCCTACGAGCAGTACTTC.

V is TRBV5-1 and J is TRBJ1-6; D not certain. The CDR3 extends over 15 amino acids. Germline CDR1 reads SGHRS; CDR2 reads YFSETQ. Trimming pared 5 bases from V and 7 bases from J, leaving 16 bases between. CDR3 sequence: CASSERPNGNSPLHF. The CDR3 region has the DNA TGCGCCAGCAGTGAACGGCCCAACGGGAATTCACCCCTCCACTTT.

The chain recombines TRBV19 with TRBJ2-5; D is possibly TRBD2 (5 bases). CDR1 is LNHDA, CDR2 SQIVND, per germline (reference sequence). Trimming cost V 1 base and J 0 bases, with 9 bases left between them. This CDR3 has 15 amino acids. The CDR3 bases are TGTGCCAGTAGTATAGGGCGGAGGTACCAAGAGACCCAGTACTTC. This gives the protein CASSIGRRYQETQYF.

The rearrangement links TRBV29-1 to TRBJ2-1; D not resolved. The length of the CDR3 is 10 residues. Germline loops: CDR1 SQVTM, CDR2 ANQGSEA. V was pared by 4 bases and J by 10 bases, with 8 bases between. CDR3 in amino acids: CSVGYREQFF. The CDR3 region has the DNA TGCAGCGTTGGCTACCGAGAGCAGTTCTTC.

This clone was detected only a few times. The V call is TRBV10-2, the J call TRBJ2-7; TRBD2 agrees at 7 bases. The CDR3 sequence is 16 residues long. V dropped 3 bases and J dropped 2; count of bases not matched to a gene: 10. Germline CDR1 reads WSHSY; CDR2 reads SAAADI. This CDR3 is CASSDLGFSGTYEQYF. CDR3 DNA sequence: TGCGCCAGCAGTGACCTCGGGTTCAGCGGGACCTACGAGCAGTACTTC.

The count of this clone is one. The chain employs TRBV24-1 and TRBJ1-5; no reliable D call. Germline lookup yields CDR1 KGHDR and CDR2 SFDVKD. V shed 2 bases and J shed 1 base, with 11 bases lying between them. There are 16 residues in the CDR3. The CDR3 sequence is CATSDSGRKSNQPQHF. The DNA of the CDR3 is TGTGCCACCAGTGATTCCGGGAGGAAGAGCAATCAGCCCCAGCATTTT.

The chain links TRBV7-2 to TRBJ2-1, with D possibly TRBD1 on 5 matching bases. CDR3 size: 13 residues. CDR1 and CDR2 (germline): SGHTA, FQGNSA. Trimming left V 4 bases short and J 4 bases short, with 8 bases between. CDR3 protein: CASSSRQYNEQFF. CDR3 nucleotides: TGTGCCAGCAGCTCCCGACAGTACAATGAGCAGTTCTTC.

V gene TRBV9 combines with J gene TRBJ2-7; no clear D. V lost 0 bases and J 5 bases, leaving 12 bases between the germline ends. Germline V gene data show CDR1 as SGDLS and CDR2 as YYNGEE. CDR3 length equals 14 residues. In nucleotides, the CDR3 is TGTGCCAGCAGCGTAGCTCAGCAGGTGCACGAGCAGTACTTC. Its protein is CASSVAQQVHEQYF.

The rearrangement joins TRBV5-1 to TRBJ1-4; 7 nucleotides match TRBD1. CDR3 length: 16 residues. Germline V gene lookup returns CDR1 SGHRS and CDR2 YFSETQ. J was trimmed by 5 bases and V by 3 bases; bases with no gene match: 10. CDR3 nucleotide sequence: TGCGCCAGCAGCTACGGACCCCAGGGGGGAAATGAAAAACTGTTTTTT. It is translated as CASSYGPQGGNEKLFF.

This chain joins TRBV27 and TRBJ1-1; 10 bases align to TRBD1. This CDR3 is built from 15 residues. Germline CDR1 is MNHEY and CDR2 is SMNVEV (reference sequence). V lost 6 bases and J lost 1; bases outside the gene matches: 5. The CDR3 is CASRYDRGPNTEAFF. CDR3 DNA sequence: TGTGCCAGCAGGTACGACAGGGGGCCGAACACTGAAGCTTTCTTT.

The V gene is TRBV11-3, the J gene TRBJ2-5; D possibly corresponds to TRBD1 (5 bases). V dropped 5 bases and J dropped 2 bases, with 15 bases sitting between them. Germline CDR1 is SGHNT and CDR2 is YENEEA. The CDR3 is made up of 15 amino acids. CDR3 sequence: CASSRGGRAQETQYF. The DNA of the CDR3 is TGTGCCAGCAGCCGTGGTGGCAGGGCTCAAGAGACCCAGTACTTC.

This chain connects TRBV3-1 (or the pseudogene TRBV3-2) to TRBJ2-5; TRBD2 matches 8 bases. The germline CDR1 and CDR2 sequences are LGHDT and YNNKEL (reference sequence). V trimming: 2 bases; J trimming: 5 bases; junction bases outside the gene matches: 13. This CDR3 contains 17 residues. The CDR3 DNA sequence: TGTGCCAGCAGCCAACGCCGTTCTGGGACTAGATACGAGACCCAGTACTTC. The encoded protein is CASSQRRSGTRYETQYF.

This chain links TRBV5-1 with TRBJ2-7, with D maybe TRBD1 (6 bases). CDR1 is SGHRS, CDR2 YFSETQ, per germline. Trimming shortened V by 3 bases and J by 6 bases, and 19 bases separated the two germline ends. The CDR3 covers 15 residues. CDR3 amino acids: CASSSSQGIRSEQYF. The CDR3 DNA follows: TGCGCCAGCAGCTCCTCACAGGGCATCCGGAGCGAGCAGTACTTC.

The rearrangement joins TRBV3-1 (or the pseudogene TRBV3-2) to TRBJ1-5; perhaps TRBD1 as D (6 bases). V was cut by 0 bases and J by 0 bases, with 18 bases left in between. The germline V gene encodes CDR1 LGHDT and CDR2 YNNKEL (reference sequence). The CDR3 consists of 19 residues. CDR3 DNA: TGTGCCAGCAGCCAAGATCCGGGCAGGGGCCTTTATAGCAATCAGCCCCAGCATTTT. As protein: CASSQDPGRGLYSNQPQHF.